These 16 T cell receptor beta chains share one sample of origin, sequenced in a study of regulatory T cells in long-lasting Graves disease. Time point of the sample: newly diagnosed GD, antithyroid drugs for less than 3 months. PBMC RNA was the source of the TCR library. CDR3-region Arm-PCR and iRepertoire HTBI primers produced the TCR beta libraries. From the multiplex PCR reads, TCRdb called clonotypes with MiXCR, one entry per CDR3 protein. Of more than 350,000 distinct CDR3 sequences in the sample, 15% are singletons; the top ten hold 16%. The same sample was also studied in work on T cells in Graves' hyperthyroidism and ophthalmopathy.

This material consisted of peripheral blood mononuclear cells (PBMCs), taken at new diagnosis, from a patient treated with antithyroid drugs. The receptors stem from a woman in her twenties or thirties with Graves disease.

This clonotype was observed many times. The CDR3 DNA reads as TGTGCCAGCTTCACGGGATCCACCAATGAGCAGTTCTTC. Translation: CASFTGSTNEQFF. The chain uses TRBV6-2 or TRBV6-3 and TRBJ2-1, with D possibly being TRBD2 (5 bases). The CDR3 is 13 residues long. Germline values: CDR1 MNHEY, CDR2 SVGEGT. Trimming shortened V by 8 bases and J by 6 bases, and 14 bases separated the two germline ends.

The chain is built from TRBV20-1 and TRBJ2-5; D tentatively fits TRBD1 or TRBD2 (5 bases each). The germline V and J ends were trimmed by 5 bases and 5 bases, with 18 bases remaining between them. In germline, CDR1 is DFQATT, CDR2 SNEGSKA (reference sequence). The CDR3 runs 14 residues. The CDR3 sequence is CSAPMPGQYETQYF. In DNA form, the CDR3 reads TGCAGTGCTCCCATGCCGGGGCAGTATGAGACCCAGTACTTC.

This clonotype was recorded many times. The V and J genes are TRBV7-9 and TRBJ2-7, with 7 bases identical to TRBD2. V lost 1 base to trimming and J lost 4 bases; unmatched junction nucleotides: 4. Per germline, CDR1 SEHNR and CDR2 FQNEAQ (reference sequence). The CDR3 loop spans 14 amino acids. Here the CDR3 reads CASSLVSGTYEQYF. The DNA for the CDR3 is TGTGCCAGCAGCTTAGTCAGCGGGACTTACGAGCAGTACTTC.

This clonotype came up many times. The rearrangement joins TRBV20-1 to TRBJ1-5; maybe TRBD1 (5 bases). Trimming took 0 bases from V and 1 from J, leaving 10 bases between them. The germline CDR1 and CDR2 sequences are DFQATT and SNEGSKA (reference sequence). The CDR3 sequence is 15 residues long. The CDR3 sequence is CSARDGAISNQPQHF. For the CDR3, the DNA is TGCAGTGCTAGAGATGGGGCAATCAGCAATCAGCCCCAGCATTTT.

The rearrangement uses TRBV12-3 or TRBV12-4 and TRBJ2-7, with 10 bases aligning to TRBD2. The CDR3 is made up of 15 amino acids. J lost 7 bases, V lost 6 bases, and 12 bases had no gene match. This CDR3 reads CASSRPLAGHNEQYF. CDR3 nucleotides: TGTGCCAGCAGCCGGCCACTAGCGGGACACAATGAGCAGTACTTC.

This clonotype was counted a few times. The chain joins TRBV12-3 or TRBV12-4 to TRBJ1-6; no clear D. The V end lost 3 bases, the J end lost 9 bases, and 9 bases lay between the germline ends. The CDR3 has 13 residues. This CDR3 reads CASSFSGVSPLHF. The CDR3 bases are TGTGCCAGCAGTTTTTCTGGGGTTTCACCCCTCCACTTT.

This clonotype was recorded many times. The CDR3 DNA reads as TGTGCCAGCAGCTTAGAAGGGGGAGTTGGAAACACCATATATTTT. Protein: CASSLEGGVGNTIYF. The chain links TRBV13 to TRBJ1-3; D might be TRBD1 (6 bases). The V gene lost 1 base and the J gene lost 3 bases, with 10 bases spanning the gap. Looked up from germline, CDR1 is PRHDT and CDR2 is FYEKMQ (reference sequence). The CDR3 spans 15 residues.

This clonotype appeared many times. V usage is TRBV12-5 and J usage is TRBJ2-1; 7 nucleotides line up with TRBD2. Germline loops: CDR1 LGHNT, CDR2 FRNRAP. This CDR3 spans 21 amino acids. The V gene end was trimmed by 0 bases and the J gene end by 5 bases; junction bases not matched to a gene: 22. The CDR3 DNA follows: TGTGCTAGTGGTTTGGTACTTCCTGGCGGGAGCGTGAAGTCCGGGCACAATGAGCAGTTCTTC. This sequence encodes CASGLVLPGGSVKSGHNEQFF.

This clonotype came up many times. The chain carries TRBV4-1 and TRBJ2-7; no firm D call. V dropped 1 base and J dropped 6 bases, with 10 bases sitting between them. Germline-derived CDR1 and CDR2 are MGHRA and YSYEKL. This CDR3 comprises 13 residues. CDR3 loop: CASSQGTAPEQYF. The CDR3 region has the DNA TGCGCCAGCAGCCAAGGGACCGCCCCCGAGCAGTACTTC.

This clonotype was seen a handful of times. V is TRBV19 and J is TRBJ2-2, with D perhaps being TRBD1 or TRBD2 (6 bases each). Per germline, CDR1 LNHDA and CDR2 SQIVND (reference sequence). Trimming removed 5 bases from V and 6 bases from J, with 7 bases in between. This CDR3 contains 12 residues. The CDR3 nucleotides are TGTGCCAGTAGTGGGGGGCCCGGGGAGCTGTTTTTT. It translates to CASSGGPGELFF. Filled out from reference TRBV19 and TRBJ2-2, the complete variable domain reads DGGITQSPKYLFRKEGQNVTLSCEQNLNHDAMYWYRQDPGQGLRLIYYSQIVNDFQKGDIAEGYSVSREKKESFPLTVTSAQKNPTAFYLCASSGGPGELFFGEGSRLTVL.

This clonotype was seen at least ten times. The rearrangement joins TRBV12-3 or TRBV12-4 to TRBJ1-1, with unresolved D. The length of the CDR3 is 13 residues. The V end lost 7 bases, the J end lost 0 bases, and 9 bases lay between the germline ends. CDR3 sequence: CASKEVMNTEAFF. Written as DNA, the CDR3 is TGTGCCAGCAAGGAGGTGATGAACACTGAAGCTTTCTTT.

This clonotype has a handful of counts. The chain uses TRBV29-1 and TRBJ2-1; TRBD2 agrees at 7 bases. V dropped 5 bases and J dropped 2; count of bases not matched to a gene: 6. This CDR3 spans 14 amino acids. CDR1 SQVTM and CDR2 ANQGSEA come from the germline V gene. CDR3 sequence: CSVKRDLTYNEQFF. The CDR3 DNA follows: TGCAGCGTTAAGCGGGACCTGACCTACAATGAGCAGTTCTTC.

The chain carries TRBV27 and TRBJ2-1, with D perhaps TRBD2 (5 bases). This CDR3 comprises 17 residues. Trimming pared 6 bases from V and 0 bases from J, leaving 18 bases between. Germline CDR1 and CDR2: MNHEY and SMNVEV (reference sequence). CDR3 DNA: TGTGCCAGCAGCCTAGAGGCGGGCCTGAGCTCCTACAATGAGCAGTTCTTC. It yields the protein CASSLEAGLSSYNEQFF.

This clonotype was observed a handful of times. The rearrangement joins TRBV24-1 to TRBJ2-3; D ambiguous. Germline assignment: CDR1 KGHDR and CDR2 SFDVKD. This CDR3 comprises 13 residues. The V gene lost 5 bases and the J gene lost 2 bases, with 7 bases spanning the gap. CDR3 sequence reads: CATSVPVTDTQYF. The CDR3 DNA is TGTGCCACCAGTGTCCCGGTCACAGATACGCAGTATTTT.

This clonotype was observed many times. CDR3 residues: CASRPPGQGGTQYF. Written as DNA, the CDR3 is TGTGCCAGCAGACCACCGGGCCAAGGGGGTACGCAGTATTTT. The rearrangement joins TRBV28 to TRBJ2-3; D perhaps matches TRBD1 (6 bases). This CDR3 comprises 14 residues. The V end lost 6 bases, the J end lost 8 bases, and 18 bases lay between the germline ends. Germline assignment: CDR1 MDHEN and CDR2 SYDVKM.

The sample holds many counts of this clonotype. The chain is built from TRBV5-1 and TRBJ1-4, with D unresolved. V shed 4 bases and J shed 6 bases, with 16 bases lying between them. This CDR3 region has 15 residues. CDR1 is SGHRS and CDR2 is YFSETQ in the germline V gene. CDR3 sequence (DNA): TGCGCCAGCAGCATGGAAGCTCGAAGAGATGAAAAACTGTTTTTT. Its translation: CASSMEARRDEKLFF.